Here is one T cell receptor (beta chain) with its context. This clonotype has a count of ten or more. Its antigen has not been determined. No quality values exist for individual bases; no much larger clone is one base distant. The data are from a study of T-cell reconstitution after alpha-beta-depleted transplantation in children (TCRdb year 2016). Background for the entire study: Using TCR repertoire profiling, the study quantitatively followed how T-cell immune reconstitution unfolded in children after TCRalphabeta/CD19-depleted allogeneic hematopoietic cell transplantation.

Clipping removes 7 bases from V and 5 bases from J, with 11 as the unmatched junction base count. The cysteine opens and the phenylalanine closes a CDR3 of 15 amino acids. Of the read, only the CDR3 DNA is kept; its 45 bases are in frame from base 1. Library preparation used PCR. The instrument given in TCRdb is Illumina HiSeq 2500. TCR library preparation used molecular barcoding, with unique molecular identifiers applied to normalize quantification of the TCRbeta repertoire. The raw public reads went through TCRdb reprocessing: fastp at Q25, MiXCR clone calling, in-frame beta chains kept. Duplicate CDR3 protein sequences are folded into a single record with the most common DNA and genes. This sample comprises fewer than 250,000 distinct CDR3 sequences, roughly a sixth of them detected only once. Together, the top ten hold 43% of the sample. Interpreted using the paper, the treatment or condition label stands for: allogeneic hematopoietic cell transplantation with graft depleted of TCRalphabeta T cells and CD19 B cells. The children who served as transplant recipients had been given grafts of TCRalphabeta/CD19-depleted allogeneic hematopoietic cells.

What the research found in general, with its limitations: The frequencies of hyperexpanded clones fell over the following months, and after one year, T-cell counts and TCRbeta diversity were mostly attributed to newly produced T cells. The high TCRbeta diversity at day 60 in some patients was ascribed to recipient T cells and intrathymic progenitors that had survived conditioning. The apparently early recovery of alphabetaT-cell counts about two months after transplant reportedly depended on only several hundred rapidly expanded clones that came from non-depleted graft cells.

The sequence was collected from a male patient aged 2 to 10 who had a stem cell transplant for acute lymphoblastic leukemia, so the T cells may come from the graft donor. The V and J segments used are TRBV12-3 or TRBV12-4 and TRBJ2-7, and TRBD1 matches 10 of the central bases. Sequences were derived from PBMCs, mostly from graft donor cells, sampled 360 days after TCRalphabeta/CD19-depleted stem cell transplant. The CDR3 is CASNPWGQGTHEQYF. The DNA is TGTGCCAGCAACCCTTGGGGACAGGGGACCCACGAGCAGTACTTC.